These 6 T cell receptor beta chains were sequenced from one sample in a study of cytomegalovirus exposure and HLA in healthy donors. The PCR was carried out with 60 Vbeta primers and 13 Jbeta primers. TCRdb's table, derived via immunoSEQ multiplex PCR, lists solely in-frame clones and lacks some. The sample has roughly 100,000 clones; 76% are singletons. Sequenced material: PBMCs. The origin of the receptors is a woman aged 60-75 years in good health and CMV-seropositive.

V usage is TRBV10-2 and J usage is TRBJ2-3, with D tentatively TRBD1 (6 bases). The CDR3 has 15 amino acids. Germline V gene sequence: CDR1 WSHSY, CDR2 SAAADI. V was clipped by 5 bases and J by 0 bases, with 12 bases between them. CDR3 sequence reads: CASSPGHLSTDTQYF. The CDR3 DNA reads as TGCGCCAGCAGTCCGGGACACCTTAGCACAGATACGCAGTATTTT.

The chain is built from TRBV5-1 and TRBJ2-2; no definite D call. Germline CDR1 and CDR2: SGHRS and YFSETQ. The CDR3 contains 14 residues. Trimming pared 2 bases from V and 1 base from J, leaving 6 bases between. The chain's CDR3 is CASSFSWNTGELFF. In DNA, the CDR3 is TGCGCCAGCAGCTTTTCTTGGAACACCGGGGAGCTGTTTTTT.

The genes are TRBV5-1 and TRBJ2-7; D call uncertain. CDR1 and CDR2 from the germline V gene are SGHRS and YFSETQ. The V and J ends lost 0 bases and 1 base respectively, with 5 bases between them. CDR3 length: 13 amino acids. The CDR3 DNA sequence: TGCGCCAGCAGCTTGGCCCGTTCCTACGAGCAGTACTTC. This encodes CASSLARSYEQYF.

This clone was counted only a few times. The chain employs TRBV5-1 and TRBJ1-1; D is unresolved. The CDR3 sequence is 15 residues long. Trimming took off 2 bases at V and 7 bases at J, with 18 bases between the two ends. CDR1 is SGHRS, CDR2 YFSETQ, per germline. CDR3 nucleotide sequence: TGCGCCAGCAGCTTAGGCGGCTCTCGAGGTGGTGAAGCTTTCTTT. Translating gives CASSLGGSRGGEAFF.

The chain employs TRBV7-9 and TRBJ2-5; no reliable D call. This CDR3 has 14 amino acids. Trimming stripped 5 bases from V and 5 bases from J, with 15 bases between. Per germline, CDR1 SEHNR and CDR2 FQNEAQ (reference sequence). The CDR3 DNA follows: TGTGCCAGCAGCCAAGCACGGAGTGGGGAGACCCAGTACTTC. Its translation is CASSQARSGETQYF. Complete variable domain (other parts from reference TRBV7-9 and TRBJ2-5): DTGVSQNPRHKITKRGQNVTFRCDPISEHNRLYWYRQTLGQGPEFLTYFQNEAQLEKSRLLSDRFSAERPKGSFSTLEIQRTEQGDSAMYLCASSQARSGETQYFGPGTRLLVL.

This chain connects TRBV6-6 to TRBJ2-7; TRBD2 might be the D (6 bases). Trimming shortened V by 7 bases and J by 6 bases, and 19 bases separated the two germline ends. The CDR3 is 14 residues long. Germline lookup yields CDR1 MNHNY and CDR2 SVGAGI (reference sequence). For the CDR3, the DNA is TGTGCCAGCACTCCCGGGGGTCGGTCGACCGAGCAGTACTTC. Amino acids: CASTPGGRSTEQYF.